A single sample is the source of the 18 T cell receptor beta chains below, sequenced in a study of CD8+ T cells in alopecia areata. Sample treatment: oral pan-JAK inhibitor, 5-10 mg twice daily. Extracted RNA was reverse transcribed, and the resulting cDNA served as sequencing template. The method was immunoSEQ multiplex PCR; TCRdb's version includes in-frame clones alone and lacks a portion of them. The sample records some 150,000 clones, 86% being singletons. The starting material was CD8+ T cells sorted from blood, obtained at week 4, from a patient treated with tofacitinib. Receptors were obtained from a human donor with alopecia areata.

This sequence joins TRBV4-1 and TRBJ2-1; D is possibly TRBD1 or TRBD2 (5 bases each). Per the germline V gene, CDR1 is MGHRA and CDR2 is YSYEKL. CDR3 length: 16 residues. Trimming shortened V by 4 bases and J by 2 bases, and 15 bases separated the two germline ends. In nucleotides, the CDR3 is TGCGCCAGCAGCCCCCAAGGGACGGGTACCTACAATGAGCAGTTCTTC. Amino acids: CASSPQGTGTYNEQFF.

This chain uses TRBV7-9 with TRBJ2-1; tentatively, D is TRBD2 (5 bases). The germline V gene encodes CDR1 SEHNR and CDR2 FQNEAQ (reference sequence). The length of the CDR3 is 15 residues. Trimming left V 5 bases short and J 0 bases short, with 11 bases between. As DNA, the CDR3 is TGTGCCAGCAGCCGGGATGGTAGCTCCTACAATGAGCAGTTCTTC. Translating gives CASSRDGSSYNEQFF.

The V call is TRBV5-1, the J call TRBJ2-3, with TRBD1 matching 9 bases. Germline V gene sequence: CDR1 SGHRS, CDR2 YFSETQ. The CDR3 contains 14 residues. V dropped 2 bases and J dropped 4; count of bases not matched to a gene: 2. The CDR3 here is CASSFGQGPDTQYF. The CDR3 DNA follows: TGCGCCAGCAGCTTCGGACAGGGGCCAGATACGCAGTATTTT. The full variable domain, completed using reference TRBV5-1 and TRBJ2-3, is KAGVTQTPRYLIKTRGQQVTLSCSPISGHRSVSWYQQTPGQGLQFLFEYFSETQRNKGNFPGRFSGRQFSNSRSEMNVSTLELGDSALYLCASSFGQGPDTQYFGPGTRLTVL.

This chain uses TRBV5-4 with TRBJ2-7, with TRBD1 identical over 12 bases. After removal of 4 bases from V and 5 bases from J, the junction contained 16 bases not matched to a gene. CDR1 is SGHNT, CDR2 YYREEE, per germline (reference sequence). CDR3 length: 18 amino acids. In nucleotides, the CDR3 is TGTGCCAGCAGCCCCTTTTCTTCCGGGGGACAGGGGGCCGACGAGCAGTACTTC. Amino acids: CASSPFSSGGQGADEQYF.

The chain has TRBV4-2 and TRBJ2-5; 7 nucleotides align to TRBD2. The germline V gene has CDR1 LGHNA and CDR2 YNFKEQ. This CDR3 region has 15 residues. V gave up 5 bases and J gave up 5 bases; unmatched junction bases: 11. The CDR3 region is CASSYPGGGEETQYF. In nucleotides, the CDR3 is TGTGCCAGCAGCTACCCGGGAGGAGGAGAGGAGACCCAGTACTTC.

In DNA, the CDR3 is TGTGCCAGCAGCCCAAGACTAGCGGGGGATACCGGGGAGCTGTTTTTT. Translated, it gives CASSPRLAGDTGELFF. V and J are TRBV11-1 and TRBJ2-2; 12 nucleotides match TRBD2. Unmatched junction bases numbered 6, after V lost 5 bases and J lost 5 bases. Germline V lookup: CDR1 SGHAT, CDR2 FQDESV (reference sequence). CDR3 length equals 16 residues.

This chain links TRBV27 with TRBJ2-6, with 7 bases identical to TRBD1. The CDR3 totals 14 residues. V gave up 5 bases and J gave up 4 bases; unmatched junction bases: 2. Germline values: CDR1 MNHEY, CDR2 SMNVEV (reference sequence). The CDR3 DNA is TGTGCCAGCAGTACAGGGGCAGGGGCCAACGTCCTGACTTTC. It specifies CASSTGAGANVLTF.

V gene TRBV19 combines with J gene TRBJ2-3, with D unresolved. This CDR3 is 13 amino acids long. V was clipped by 7 bases and J by 4 bases, with 12 bases between them. Germline CDR1 reads LNHDA; CDR2 reads SQIVND (reference sequence). CDR3 amino acids: CASIESSSDTQYF. CDR3 nucleotide sequence: TGTGCCAGTATTGAGTCCAGTTCAGATACGCAGTATTTT.

This sequence joins TRBV7-9 and TRBJ2-7; TRBD1 agrees at 8 bases. This CDR3 comprises 15 residues. Looked up from germline, CDR1 is SEHNR and CDR2 is FQNEAQ (reference sequence). The V and J ends lost 8 bases and 6 bases, in that order; junction bases with no gene match: 15. The chain's CDR3 is CASSNRGDRSGEQYF. The CDR3 DNA sequence: TGTGCCAGCTCGAACAGGGGGGACAGGTCTGGCGAGCAGTACTTC. Full variable domain (outside the CDR3, taken from reference TRBV7-9 and TRBJ2-7): DTGVSQNPRHKITKRGQNVTFRCDPISEHNRLYWYRQTLGQGPEFLTYFQNEAQLEKSRLLSDRFSAERPKGSFSTLEIQRTEQGDSAMYLCASSNRGDRSGEQYFGPGTRLTVT.

J is TRBJ2-7 and V is TRBV4-1; 8 bases align to TRBD1. V lost 4 bases to trimming and J lost 1 base; unmatched junction nucleotides: 6. The CDR3 totals 15 residues. The germline V gene has CDR1 MGHRA and CDR2 YSYEKL. The CDR3 DNA reads as TGCGCCAGCAGCCCACGGACAGGGTCATCCTACGAGCAGTACTTC. Translation gives CASSPRTGSSYEQYF.

The chain links TRBV7-9 to TRBJ2-1; D tentatively reads TRBD1 or TRBD2 (5 bases each). The CDR3 runs to 14 residues. The V gene lost 8 bases and the J gene lost 2 bases, with 13 bases spanning the gap. Germline V gives CDR1 SEHNR, CDR2 FQNEAQ (reference sequence). The CDR3 here is CASRQGRAYNEQFF. Here the CDR3 DNA reads TGTGCCAGCCGTCAGGGACGAGCCTACAATGAGCAGTTCTTC.

The chain has TRBV2 and TRBJ2-6; the match to TRBD1 covers 9 bases. The CDR3 contains 17 residues. V lost 9 bases to trimming and J lost 2 bases; unmatched junction nucleotides: 11. Per germline, CDR1 SNHLY and CDR2 FYNNEI. Written as DNA, the CDR3 is TGTGCCAGTAAATACCGGGACAGGGAAGCTGGGGCCAACGTCCTGACTTTC. Translation gives CASKYRDREAGANVLTF.

The J gene is TRBJ1-5, the V gene TRBV6-1, with no clear D. V was trimmed by 3 bases and J by 1 base, leaving 10 bases between them. Looked up from germline, CDR1 is MNHNS and CDR2 is SASEGT. The CDR3 length is 15 residues. The DNA of the CDR3 is TGTGCCAGCAGTGAGATCGTCTCCAGCAATCAGCCCCAGCATTTT. Protein product: CASSEIVSSNQPQHF.

This clone was seen only once. The rearrangement uses TRBV27 and TRBJ2-7; 7 bases are a match to TRBD1. J gave up 4 bases and V 5 bases, and 8 bases lay outside the gene matches. Germline loops: CDR1 MNHEY, CDR2 SMNVEV (reference sequence). The CDR3 runs 14 residues. This CDR3 is CASSPGQIGYEQYF. CDR3 DNA: TGTGCCAGCAGTCCGGGACAGATAGGGTACGAGCAGTACTTC.

In its sample, this clone was seen once. V usage is TRBV29-1 and J usage is TRBJ2-2; no firm D call. Trimming took 7 bases from V and 0 from J, leaving 9 bases between them. Per germline, CDR1 SQVTM and CDR2 ANQGSEA. CDR3 length: 13 amino acids. The CDR3 bases are TGCAGCGCCCATACAGCGAACACCGGGGAGCTGTTTTTT. Protein sequence: CSAHTANTGELFF.

The rearrangement uses TRBV5-6 and TRBJ2-1; D call uncertain. Germline loops: CDR1 SGHDT, CDR2 YYEEEE. CDR3 size: 14 residues. V gave up 4 bases and J gave up 5 bases, with 13 bases separating them. The CDR3 here is CASSIGVSNNEQFF. CDR3 sequence (DNA): TGTGCCAGCAGCATTGGCGTGAGTAACAATGAGCAGTTCTTC.

The gene calls are TRBV27 and TRBJ2-7; D unclear. Germline V lookup: CDR1 MNHEY, CDR2 SMNVEV (reference sequence). There are 16 residues in the CDR3. V was trimmed by 1 base and J by 5 bases, leaving 18 bases between them. This CDR3 reads CASSLLVPGYADEQYF. Written as DNA, the CDR3 is TGTGCCAGCAGTTTATTAGTCCCTGGGTATGCCGACGAGCAGTACTTC.

The CDR3: CASSQDLTGGQPQHF. CDR3 DNA sequence: TGCGCCAGCAGCCAAGATTTAACTGGGGGCCAGCCCCAGCATTTT. V and J are TRBV4-1 and TRBJ1-5, with D possibly being TRBD1 (6 bases). CDR1 is MGHRA, CDR2 YSYEKL, per germline. This CDR3 has 15 amino acids. V was pared by 0 bases and J by 7 bases, with 13 bases between.